Listed below are T cell receptor beta chains from one sample, sequenced in a study of long-term antiretroviral therapy in people with HIV. TCRdb's copy holds only in-frame clones and misses some; the assay was immunoSEQ multiplex PCR. This table has about 34,000 clones, approximately 95% appearing once. The material was unsorted PBMCs, obtained around 5.4 years after starting antiretroviral therapy. Every receptor here comes from a woman in her forties or fifties with HIV. The CDR3 runs from the conserved cysteine through the conserved F or W. The D gene is left open where the match is weak. A clone size is listed for some rows: how often the clone was seen (once, few, many), or a class if it is expanded.

abundance	d_gene	j_gene	v_gene	CDR3aa	CDR3nt
.	TRBD1	TRBJ1-2	TRBV5-1	CASSLATGVTGGYTF	TGCGCCAGCAGCTTGGCGACAGGGGTGACGGGGGGCTACACCTTC
.	TRBD2	TRBJ2-2	TRBV19	CASSNLAGGNTGELFF	TGTGCCAGTAGCAACCTAGCGGGGGGTAACACCGGGGAGCTGTTTTTT
once	.	TRBJ1-5	TRBV6-5	CASSRDAGQPQHF	TGTGCCAGCAGCCGGGACGCAGGCCAGCCCCAGCATTTT
.	.	TRBJ2-5	TRBV6-6	CASSHGGDQETQYF	TGTGCCAGCAGTCACGGAGGGGACCAAGAGACCCAGTACTTC
.	TRBD1	TRBJ1-5	TRBV19	CASSIVGQGYTNQPQHF	TGTGCCAGTAGTATAGTCGGACAGGGGTATACCAATCAGCCCCAGCATTTT
.	TRBD2	TRBJ2-1	TRBV29-1	CSHSGGGNGNEQFF	TGCAGCCATAGTGGCGGGGGGAACGGGAATGAGCAGTTCTTC
.	TRBD1	TRBJ2-1	TRBV7-9	CASSRTGPTYNEQFF	TGTGCCAGCAGCCGGACAGGGCCAACCTACAATGAGCAGTTCTTC
.	.	TRBJ2-3	TRBV14	CASSQDPPLTDTQYF	TGTGCCAGCAGCCAAGATCCCCCTTTAACAGATACGCAGTATTTT
.	TRBD1	TRBJ1-2	TRBV29-1	CSVAGGGPLGANYGYTF	TGCAGCGTTGCGGGAGGGGGCCCGCTGGGCGCCAACTATGGCTACACCTTC
.	TRBD1	TRBJ2-7	TRBV7-9	CASSSKGQAYEQYF	TGTGCCAGCAGCTCGAAGGGACAGGCCTACGAGCAGTACTTC
.	.	TRBJ1-2	TRBV30	CAWSVEPLYGYTF	TGTGCCTGGAGTGTAGAGCCTCTATATGGCTACACCTTC
few	.	TRBJ1-2	TRBV29-1	CAAARGFGYTF	TGCGCCGCTGCCAGGGGCTTCGGCTACACCTTC
.	.	TRBJ2-7	TRBV11-2	CASSLVEAESYEQYF	TGTGCCAGCAGCTTAGTTGAGGCAGAATCCTACGAGCAGTACTTC
once	.	TRBJ1-2	TRBV7-2	CASSLNGQNYGYTF	TGTGCCAGCAGCTTAAACGGACAGAACTATGGCTACACCTTC
.	.	TRBJ2-7	TRBV7-9	CASRSPRDGHYEQYF	TGTGCCAGCAGAAGCCCCCGGGACGGCCACTACGAGCAGTACTTC
.	.	TRBJ1-2	TRBV10-1	CASSESGHYGYTF	TGCGCCAGCAGTGAGTCAGGCCACTATGGCTACACCTTC
.	TRBD1	TRBJ1-2	TRBV9	CASSSNRGLTYGYTF	TGTGCCAGCAGTTCGAACAGGGGGCTAACCTATGGCTACACCTTC
.	.	TRBJ1-5	TRBV5-6	CASSPGWGSDQPQHF	TGTGCCAGCAGCCCCGGCTGGGGGTCAGATCAGCCCCAGCATTTT
.	.	TRBJ2-3	TRBV5-5	CASSLRIQGDDTQYF	TGTGCCAGCAGCTTGCGGATCCAAGGGGACGATACGCAGTATTTT
.	TRBD2	TRBJ2-1	TRBV30	CAWSVLGSGGRTYNEQFF	TGTGCCTGGAGTGTACTGGGAAGCGGGGGCCGTACCTACAATGAGCAGTTCTTC
.	.	TRBJ2-1	TRBV5-1	CASSSGEYNEQFF	TGCGCCAGCAGCTCCGGCGAATACAATGAGCAGTTCTTC
.	.	TRBJ1-2	TRBV7-8	CASSLERASNYGYTF	TGTGCCAGCAGCTTAGAGAGAGCCAGTAACTATGGCTACACCTTC
.	.	TRBJ1-2	TRBV11-3	CASSPLEHPSYGYTF	TGTGCCAGCAGCCCCCTGGAACACCCGAGCTATGGCTACACCTTC
.	.	TRBJ2-3	TRBV19	CASSIADTQYF	TGTGCCAGTAGTATAGCCGATACGCAGTATTTT
.	TRBD2	TRBJ2-3	TRBV7-2	CASSLLLAGLTDTQYF	TGTGCCAGCAGCTTACTACTAGCGGGGCTCACAGATACGCAGTATTTT
.	TRBD2	TRBJ2-2	TRBV5-4	CASSLGLAGTYTGELFF	TGTGCCAGCAGCTTGGGCCTAGCGGGGACCTACACCGGGGAGCTGTTTTTT
.	.	TRBJ1-1	TRBV25-1	CASSDLSHGTNTEAFF	TGTGCCAGCAGTGACCTTTCCCATGGGACGAACACTGAAGCTTTCTTT
.	.	TRBJ2-5	TRBV5-4	CASRKDREGGKETQYF	TGTGCCAGCAGAAAAGACAGGGAGGGAGGGAAAGAGACCCAGTACTTC
.	TRBD1	TRBJ2-5	TRBV5-1	CASSVEGAEQETQYF	TGCGCCAGCAGCGTCGAGGGGGCTGAACAAGAGACCCAGTACTTC
.	.	TRBJ2-3	TRBV5-1	CASSIQGLPGDTQYF	TGCGCCAGCAGCATCCAGGGACTCCCTGGGGATACGCAGTATTTT
.	.	TRBJ1-4	TRBV7-6	CASSPPLNNEKLFF	TGTGCCAGCAGCCCACCCCTAAATAATGAAAAACTGTTTTTT
.	.	TRBJ1-4	TRBV6-1	CASSEANLLVATNEKLFF	TGTGCCAGCAGTGAAGCCAACCTACTGGTTGCAACTAATGAAAAACTGTTTTTT
.	.	TRBJ2-3	TRBV5-1	CASSLEADTQYF	TGCGCCAGCAGCTTGGAAGCAGATACGCAGTATTTT
.	.	TRBJ1-1	TRBV7-2	CASSPPFRNTEAFF	TGTGCCAGCAGCCCACCGTTCCGAAACACTGAAGCTTTCTTT
.	.	TRBJ1-2	TRBV2	CASSRNREAVYGYTF	TGTGCCAGCAGTAGAAACAGGGAGGCCGTCTATGGCTACACCTTC
.	TRBD2	TRBJ2-3	TRBV5-1	CASSLVAGSDTQYF	TGCGCCAGCAGCTTGGTAGCGGGATCAGATACGCAGTATTTT
.	TRBD1	TRBJ2-3	TRBV28	CASSQDRVTDTQYF	TGTGCCAGCAGTCAGGACAGGGTGACAGATACGCAGTATTTT
once	TRBD1	TRBJ1-6	TRBV6-5	CASRTGGRNSPLHF	TGTGCCAGCAGGACAGGGGGCCGTAATTCACCCCTCCACTTT
once	.	TRBJ1-2	TRBV14	CASSQEIGVYTF	TGTGCCAGCAGCCAAGAAATCGGGGTCTACACCTTC
.	TRBD1	TRBJ2-3	TRBV9	CASSVGTGASTDTQYF	TGTGCCAGCAGCGTCGGCACAGGGGCTAGCACAGATACGCAGTATTTT
.	.	TRBJ1-2	TRBV5-4	CASSLAPGRGGTNYGYTF	TGTGCCAGCAGCTTGGCCCCGGGCCGGGGGGGGACTAACTATGGCTACACCTTC
.	.	TRBJ1-6	TRBV5-1	CASSLEGGSNSPLHF	TGCGCCAGCAGCTTGGAAGGAGGGTCGAATTCACCCCTCCACTTT
.	.	TRBJ2-5	TRBV27	CASRPLLDSGETQYF	TGTGCCAGCAGGCCACTCCTGGATAGCGGTGAGACCCAGTACTTC
.	.	TRBJ1-1	TRBV6-6	CASSQGPSEAFF	TGTGCCAGCAGTCAAGGGCCCTCTGAAGCTTTCTTT
.	.	TRBJ2-7	TRBV6-5	CASSYSTYEQYF	TGTGCCAGCAGTTACTCGACGTACGAGCAGTACTTC
few	.	TRBJ1-6	TRBV2	CASSEENWLSSPLHF	TGTGCCAGCAGTGAGGAAAATTGGCTGAGTTCACCCCTCCACTTT
.	TRBD2	TRBJ2-1	TRBV19	CASTHSGTSGLGAYNEQFF	TGTGCCAGTACTCATTCTGGGACTAGCGGGCTAGGGGCCTACAATGAGCAGTTCTTC